This T cell receptor (beta chain) stems from a study of blood T cell repertoires in COVID-19. The wider study: The United States, Italy and Spain supplied acute and convalescent COVID-19 samples.

CDR3 size: 14 residues. Original processing notes: Amplification from reference gene primers served as the basis for estimated nucleated cell counts. The repertoire was sequenced with immunoSEQ multiplex PCR; TCRdb's copy has only in-frame clones and lacks some. V and J calls and clone size come straight from that table; D and trimming were deduced from the DNA. The sample has approximately 200,000 clones, over 75% seen once. The material sequenced was peripheral blood. The chain links TRBV21-1 to TRBJ2-1; the table's D call TRBD1 went unverified against the DNA. TRBV21-1 is a listed pseudogene. The sequence was obtained from a person between 70 and 80 years old with COVID-19, enrolled during active disease. CDR3 in DNA: TGTGCCAGCAGTTCAGGGGGGCTATATCATGAGCAGTTCTTC. As protein: CASSSGGLYHEQFF.